This T cell receptor beta chain was captured by sequencing in a study of cytomegalovirus exposure and HLA in healthy donors (dated by TCRdb to 2017 to 2019). For the wider study: The 650 to 750 repertoires of the first cohort and the 120 validation repertoires were produced on the same platform, according to a later analysis. The study aimed to test whether cataloging public T cell receptors could reveal signatures of past pathogen exposure. In addition to the first cohort of around 670 subjects, a separate validation cohort of 130 or so different subjects was used. High-throughput TCR immunosequencing, statistical association of individual TCRs with disease status, and machine learning were combined to predict cytomegalovirus infection status. Beyond this particular receptor, the publication reports: The validation cohort had no HLA typing available for a later analysis, so co-occurrence within that cohort was assessed over all 110 or so repertoires. A total of about 180 TCR beta chains were listed by the study as associated with cytomegalovirus. Most TCR sequences were seen in very few donors, while some public TCRs were found in many individuals. The classifier was reported to diagnose cytomegalovirus status with high specificity and sensitivity in both the original and validation cohorts. Three of the identified cytomegalovirus-associated TCR beta chains were confirmed in vitro to be specific for cytomegalovirus antigens. In a later analysis, TCRs clustered in the first cohort were found to also tend to co-occur in the roughly 110 validation repertoires, with approximately 94% of cluster scores above 0. It was suggested by the authors that the approach could potentially be generalized to other disease states and immunological phenotypes.

The CDR3 runs 14 amino acids, cysteine and phenylalanine included. Solely the CDR3 DNA is kept, with 42 bases framed from the first base. The CDR1 and CDR2 encoded by the germline V gene are SGHTA and FQGNSA. Trimming takes 2 bases from V and 1 base from J, and the germline ends sit 8 bases apart. This clone was observed once. Its antigen is not yet known. Qualities for individual bases were not recorded, and no much larger clone is one base off. Separate from the roughly 660-subject first cohort, the validation cohort of over 90 subjects was the group to which the donors belonged. The library was built by means of the immunoSEQ multiplex PCR assay. As for the original processing: A statistical classification framework was built for diagnosing cytomegalovirus status from the catalog of TCR beta chain sequences. TCRdb mirrors the immuneACCESS table, restricted to in-frame sequences. Some clones are absent from its copies; in checked studies, under half trace to an unresolved V gene, and the reason for the others is unknown. Clone size and the V and J calls come from that table; the DNA yielded D and trimming. Recorded for this sample are about 150,000 clones; approximately 94% of them occurred a single time. Less than 2% of the sample rests with the top ten.

The clonotype originates from a man between 18 and 35 years old in good health and CMV-seropositive. This sequence uses TRBV7-2 and TRBJ1-1; the D gene remains uncertain. Material for sequencing was PBMCs. The CDR3 reads as follows: CASSLFEGNTEAFF. In nucleotide form, the sequence is TGTGCCAGCAGCTTATTCGAGGGGAACACTGAAGCTTTCTTT.